This is a list of T cell receptor beta chains from one sample in a study of cytomegalovirus exposure and HLA in healthy donors. The assay was immunoSEQ multiplex PCR, and TCRdb's table has in-frame clones only and misses some. Of over 150,000 clones listed, just under 80% are singletons. Sequencing was performed on PBMCs. All receptors derive from a woman aged 45-65 years in good health and CMV-seronegative. The CDR3 runs from the conserved cysteine through the conserved F or W. Each record gives: CDR3 protein, CDR3 DNA, D gene, V gene, J gene, clone size. The D gene is left open where the match is weak. Only some rows state a clone size, as once, few, many or a class for expanded clones.

CASSYQWSSGRVWETQYF	TGCGCCAGCAGCTACCAATGGTCTAGCGGGAGGGTATGGGAGACCCAGTACTTC	TRBD2	TRBV4-3	TRBJ2-5	-
CASSINPSGANVLTF	TGTGCCAGTAGTATAAATCCATCTGGGGCCAACGTCCTGACTTTC	-	TRBV19	TRBJ2-6	few
CSATPDSGYTF	TGCAGTGCTACCCCCGATAGCGGCTACACCTTC	-	TRBV20-1	TRBJ1-2	-
CASSPPSDRGYEQYF	TGTGCCAGCAGCCCCCCCTCCGACAGGGGTTACGAGCAGTACTTC	TRBD1	TRBV7-2	TRBJ2-7	-
CASSIPWRNQPQHF	TGTGCCAGTAGTATCCCGTGGAGAAATCAGCCCCAGCATTTT	-	TRBV19	TRBJ1-5	few
CASSDGREGGNTIYF	TGTGCCAGCAGTGATGGGAGGGAGGGTGGAAACACCATATATTTT	-	TRBV25-1	TRBJ1-3	-
CASTRYGQRAPYNEQFF	TGTGCCAGCACCCGCTATGGACAACGGGCACCCTACAATGAGCAGTTCTTC	-	TRBV5-6	TRBJ2-1	few
CSVVVGGTDTQYF	TGCAGCGTTGTTGTAGGGGGCACAGATACGCAGTATTTT	-	TRBV29-1	TRBJ2-3	-
CASSPQGSYEQYF	TGTGCCAGTAGCCCTCAGGGTTCCTACGAGCAGTACTTC	-	TRBV19	TRBJ2-7	-
CASRDRYRGTNEKLFF	TGTGCCAGTAGAGATCGGTATAGGGGAACTAATGAAAAACTGTTTTTT	-	TRBV19	TRBJ1-4	-